This T cell receptor beta chain was sequenced in a study of blood T cell repertoires in COVID-19 (dated by TCRdb to 2018 to 2020). The study in broad terms: Samples covering the acute and convalescent phases of COVID-19 were provided by collaborators in the United States, Italy and Spain. The prospective study material was composed of cDNA or gDNA derived from T cells, B-cell-depleted T cells, or PBMCs. Subjects who had been exposed to COVID-19, were actively infected with it, or had recovered from it provided the deeply sampled blood TCRbeta repertoires that made up the dataset. The repertoires were released in a freely available public database intended as a resource for research on the immune response to SARS-CoV-2. Samples were obtained from the ongoing ImmuneRACE study (first 160 participants) and from some 1,200 subjects provided by 6 global collaborators. Nearly every sample came with metadata listing a de-identified subject ID, COVID-19 status, age in years and sex. Where HLA class I and class II types were available, the types were taken from metadata supplied by the sample provider, not from assay-based typing. The paper's findings and limits, for the study overall: How much clinical and demographic metadata was included differed by source and by participant, and the metadata was provided uncurated.

The collaborating institutions used their own protocols to collect whole blood in K2EDTA tubes. For TCRbeta analysis, collaborators shipped samples in one of three forms: frozen whole blood, isolated PBMCs, or DNA extracted from either of those sample types. This clone showed up just once. It lacks a known antigen. No much larger clonotype is one base removed from it; base qualities were not supplied. The junction shows trimming of 4 bases on V and 0 bases on J, plus 8 bases between the germline ends. The germline V gene supplies CDR1 MRHNA and CDR2 SNTAGT. From the cysteine through the phenylalanine, the CDR3 covers 14 amino acids. Kept here is only the CDR3 DNA, which spans 42 bases and is read in frame from base 1. TCRbeta CDR3 regions were amplified from genomic DNA using the immunoSEQ Assay, a bias-controlled multiplex PCR. The original pipeline was this. Within the assay, amplification of reference gene primers was used to estimate how many nucleated cells each sample contained. Sequence reads were collapsed and filtered to measure the absolute abundance of every unique TCRbeta CDR3 rearrangement. For each sample, productive Simpson clonality was calculated as the square root of Simpson's diversity index across productive rearrangements. TCRdb stores this immuneACCESS table with in-frame sequences only. Part of the clones is absent; in the studies checked, under half of the shortfall reflects unresolved V genes, and no reason is known for the rest. V and J calls and clone size follow that table, whereas D and trimming were derived from the DNA. The sample table records 200,000 to 250,000 clones; 75% to 85% of these occur just once. The top ten clones comprise just under 7.5% of the sample.

The TCR sequence derives from a woman between 45 and 60 years old with acute or convalescent COVID-19. The sample was peripheral blood. The chain was built from TRBV6-4 and TRBJ2-3; the D gene is perhaps TRBD2, from 6 matching bases. DNA sequence: TGTGCCAGCAGTGCCGGGACTAGCACAGATACGCAGTATTTT. This codes for CASSAGTSTDTQYF.